This entry is about one TCR beta chain. Per the original data handling: Cell counts per sample came from amplifying reference gene primers. Libraries were prepared by immunoSEQ multiplex PCR; TCRdb keeps only in-frame clonotypes and omits some of them. V and J calls plus clone size are reproduced from that table; the DNA served to infer D and trimming. The sample yields about 250,000 clones, 75% to 90% seen once. Membership in each cohort depended on participant-reported clinical history. This CDR3 region has 16 residues. The ends lost 1 base at V and 4 bases at J; junction bases unmatched: 8. Germline V CDR1 and CDR2: MGHRA, YSYEKL. These data originate in a study of blood T cell repertoires in COVID-19. For the study at large: Samples of COVID-19 (acute and convalescent) were obtained from the United States, Italy and Spain. In each case, the material was cDNA or gDNA derived from T cells, B-cell-depleted T cells, or PBMCs.

The V and J genes are TRBV4-1 and TRBJ1-1; 8 positions match TRBD1. The sample was PBMCs or T cells enriched from blood (not recorded which). This receptor was taken from a woman in her twenties or thirties with acute COVID-19. The CDR3 spells CASSQAEQGVGTEAFF. Written as DNA, the CDR3 is TGCGCCAGCAGCCAAGCGGAACAGGGGGTTGGCACTGAAGCTTTCTTT.